These 24 T cell receptor beta chains came from one sample sequenced in a study of T cell responses to AZD1222 COVID-19 vaccine (dated by TCRdb to the early 2020s). Sample time point, as interpreted from the label and publication: about 28 days (+/-7) after the second vaccine dose. The receptor library was made with the immunoSEQ multiplex PCR assay. This is the immuneACCESS table as TCRdb keeps it, with only in-frame sequences that have V and J called. A part of the clones is gone; compared with another copy, unresolved V genes explain less than half, and the rest is unexplained. The sample table shows roughly 70,000 clones, and about 80% are seen once. The ten largest make up more than 13% of the sample. The sequences come from peripheral blood, collected 28 days after the second AZD1222 dose. The receptors here all came from an adult who received the AZD1222 COVID-19 vaccine.

J is TRBJ1-1 and V is TRBV9; D remains unclear. The CDR3 spans 16 residues. Germline assignment: CDR1 SGDLS and CDR2 YYNGEE. V was cut by 3 bases and J by 0 bases, with 15 bases left in between. The DNA of the CDR3 is TGTGCCAGCAGCGCAACAACGGCGAGCATGAACACTGAAGCTTTCTTT. Its translation: CASSATTASMNTEAFF.

This rearrangement joins TRBV5-6 to TRBJ1-2, with D unclear. The V end lost 5 bases, the J end lost 4 bases, and 12 bases lay between the germline ends. CDR1 SGHDT and CDR2 YYEEEE come from the germline V gene. The CDR3 is 13 amino acids. The CDR3 bases are TGTGCCAGCAGAGTTACGGGTTCCTATGGCTACACCTTC. This gives the protein CASRVTGSYGYTF.

This clone has just a few counts. V usage is TRBV4-3 and J usage is TRBJ2-7; 7 nucleotides agree with TRBD1. Per germline, CDR1 LGHNA and CDR2 YSLEER. The CDR3 length is 14 residues. V shed 2 bases, J shed 3 bases, and the junction held 4 bases outside the gene matches. CDR3 bases: TGCGCCAGCAGCCAATACAGGGGAAGCTACGAGCAGTACTTC. Translating gives CASSQYRGSYEQYF.

This clone was detected only once. The chain uses TRBV10-1 and TRBJ1-6, with 10 bases aligning to TRBD1. Trimming took 6 bases from V and 7 from J; bases not matched to a gene: 3. Germline V gives CDR1 WNHNN, CDR2 SYGVQD (reference sequence). The CDR3 runs to 14 residues. This CDR3 is CASSAGQGNSPLHF. The DNA of the CDR3 is TGCGCCAGCAGCGCGGGACAGGGGAATTCACCCCTCCACTTT.

The rearrangement links TRBV7-9 to TRBJ1-2; 11 bases fit TRBD1. Losses at the gene ends were 5 bases for V and 8 bases for J; bases not matched to a gene: 4. The CDR3 runs 13 residues. Germline V gives CDR1 SEHNR, CDR2 FQNEAQ (reference sequence). Here the CDR3 reads CASSGQGAGGYTF. The CDR3 DNA follows: TGTGCCAGCAGCGGACAGGGGGCTGGAGGCTACACCTTC.

The CDR3 sequence is CASSLIAGTRTEETQYF. As DNA, the CDR3 is TGTGCCAGCAGCTTAATAGCGGGGACCAGGACTGAAGAGACCCAGTACTTC. The V call is TRBV7-8, the J call TRBJ2-5; 8 nucleotides align to TRBD2. Per germline, CDR1 SGHVS and CDR2 FQNEAQ. The V gene end was trimmed by 2 bases and the J gene end by 3 bases; junction bases not matched to a gene: 11. CDR3 length: 17 residues.

J is TRBJ2-1 and V is TRBV24-1, with a possible D match to TRBD1 (6 bases). The germline gives CDR1 KGHDR, CDR2 SFDVKD. V lost 2 bases to trimming and J lost 0 bases, with 10 bases between them. This CDR3 spans 16 amino acids. The CDR3 spells CATSDSGDSSYNEQFF. CDR3 bases: TGTGCCACCAGTGATTCAGGGGATAGCTCCTACAATGAGCAGTTCTTC.

The chain links TRBV9 to TRBJ2-5; 7 bases agree with TRBD2. The germline V gene encodes CDR1 SGDLS and CDR2 YYNGEE. The CDR3 length is 16 residues. After removal of 0 bases from V and 2 bases from J, the junction contained 7 bases not matched to a gene. The CDR3 reads CASSVGTGGYQETQYF. CDR3 coding DNA: TGTGCCAGCAGCGTAGGGACGGGGGGATATCAAGAGACCCAGTACTTC.

The V and J genes are TRBV19 and TRBJ2-7, with 12 positions matching TRBD2. Per the germline V gene, CDR1 is LNHDA and CDR2 is SQIVND (reference sequence). The CDR3 extends over 17 amino acids. Germline trimming cut 4 bases from V and 5 bases from J; bases unmatched to any gene: 12. The CDR3 loop reads CASSKSASSGGAHEQYF. In DNA, the CDR3 is TGTGCCAGTAGTAAAAGTGCGTCTAGCGGGGGGGCACACGAGCAGTACTTC.

This clone was seen just once. The chain recombines TRBV2 with TRBJ2-7, with unresolved D. Per the germline V gene, CDR1 is SNHLY and CDR2 is FYNNEI. V lost 3 bases and J lost 0, with 6 bases in between. The CDR3 consists of 13 residues. The CDR3 sequence is CASSDSPSYEQYF. The CDR3 region has the DNA TGTGCCAGCAGTGATTCCCCCTCCTACGAGCAGTACTTC.

This clone was seen only once. The chain is built from TRBV9 and TRBJ1-5, with 10 nucleotides matching TRBD1. The CDR3 extends over 16 amino acids. Germline CDR1 reads SGDLS; CDR2 reads YYNGEE. J gave up 2 bases and V 4 bases, and 6 bases lay outside the gene matches. The CDR3 nucleotides are TGTGCCAGCAGCCCTACGACAGGGGGCGGCAATCAGCCCCAGCATTTT. This sequence encodes CASSPTTGGGNQPQHF.

The gene calls are TRBV4-2 and TRBJ2-7, with TRBD1 identical over 9 bases. This CDR3 has 14 amino acids. Germline V gene lookup returns CDR1 LGHNA and CDR2 YNFKEQ. The ends lost 4 bases at V and 6 bases at J; junction bases unmatched: 7. The CDR3 DNA reads as TGTGCCAGCAGCCCCAACCGGGACAGGGTCGAGCAGTACTTC. It encodes CASSPNRDRVEQYF.

The V gene is TRBV19, the J gene TRBJ2-1; 10 bases fit TRBD1. The CDR3 is 14 amino acids. Germline loops: CDR1 LNHDA, CDR2 SQIVND (reference sequence). The V segment lost 7 bases and the J segment 6 bases; nucleotides outside the gene matches: 6. CDR3 loop: CASTPTGGVNEQFF. DNA for the CDR3: TGTGCCAGTACCCCGACAGGGGGCGTCAATGAGCAGTTCTTC.

The chain joins TRBV3-1 (or the pseudogene TRBV3-2) to TRBJ1-5, with D tentatively TRBD1 (6 bases). This CDR3 contains 13 residues. CDR1 is LGHDT and CDR2 is YNNKEL in the germline V gene (reference sequence). V was clipped by 4 bases and J by 9 bases, with 13 bases between them. CDR3 coding DNA: TGTGCCAGCAGCCGCGAGAGGGGGGGGCCCCAGCATTTT. Amino acid sequence: CASSRERGGPQHF.

The rearrangement joins TRBV7-6 to TRBJ2-3, with D possibly matching TRBD2 (5 bases). Germline values: CDR1 SGHVS, CDR2 FNYEAQ. The CDR3 totals 16 residues. Trimming stripped 3 bases from V and 2 bases from J, with 15 bases between. CDR3 in DNA: TGTGCCAGCAGCTTGGGATCGGGGTCTTACACAGATACGCAGTATTTT. Translation gives CASSLGSGSYTDTQYF.

V gene TRBV7-8 combines with J gene TRBJ1-6; D gene ambiguous. V dropped 5 bases and J dropped 7 bases, with 12 bases sitting between them. Germline V gene sequence: CDR1 SGHVS, CDR2 FQNEAQ. The CDR3 loop spans 14 amino acids. DNA for the CDR3: TGTGCCAGCAGCCTCCGGGGTGGGAATTCACCCCTCCACTTT. It encodes CASSLRGGNSPLHF.

The gene calls are TRBV6-2 or TRBV6-3 and TRBJ2-7, with D maybe TRBD1 (6 bases). Germline loops: CDR1 MNHEY, CDR2 SVGEGT. V gave up 1 base and J gave up 12 bases, with 16 bases separating them. There are 13 residues in the CDR3. The chain's CDR3 is CASSYLDSMLLYF. As DNA, the CDR3 is TGTGCCAGCAGTTACTTGGACAGCATGCTTCTGTACTTC.

The rearrangement joins TRBV5-6 to TRBJ1-2; D is ambiguous. V was clipped by 0 bases and J by 12 bases, with 15 bases between them. CDR1 is SGHDT and CDR2 is YYEEEE in the germline V gene. The CDR3 has 13 amino acids. CDR3 protein: CASSLVAARSDTF. The CDR3 DNA is TGTGCCAGCAGCTTGGTGGCGGCCCGGTCGGACACCTTC.

The chain is built from TRBV30 and TRBJ2-1; possible D gene TRBD1, 5 bases. The germline V gene encodes CDR1 GTSNPN and CDR2 SVGIG (reference sequence). Trimming took 3 bases from V and 1 from J, leaving 16 bases between them. This CDR3 is built from 16 residues. The CDR3 spells CAWRVFRAMSYNEQFF. In nucleotides, the CDR3 is TGTGCCTGGAGGGTCTTCAGGGCAATGTCCTACAATGAGCAGTTCTTC.

The chain is built from TRBV19 and TRBJ2-3, with D perhaps assigned TRBD1 or TRBD2 (6 bases each). This CDR3 region has 12 residues. V dropped 7 bases and J dropped 5 bases, with 10 bases sitting between them. Germline CDR1 reads LNHDA; CDR2 reads SQIVND (reference sequence). The DNA for the CDR3 is TGTGCCAGTACTGGAGGGGGAGATACGCAGTATTTT. It encodes CASTGGGDTQYF.

Only a few counts were recorded for this clone. The CDR3 loop is CASSRGQGISYTF. The CDR3 nucleotides read TGTGCCAGCAGTCGAGGACAGGGAATAAGCTACACCTTC. This chain joins TRBV6-5 and TRBJ1-2; 8 positions match TRBD1. The germline gives CDR1 MNHEY, CDR2 SVGAGI. This CDR3 region has 13 residues. J lost 9 bases, V lost 5 bases, and 8 bases had no gene match.

The chain carries TRBV7-9 and TRBJ1-1; D is undetermined. Germline lookup yields CDR1 SEHNR and CDR2 FQNEAQ (reference sequence). CDR3 length: 11 amino acids. V was pared by 5 bases and J by 6 bases, with 7 bases between. DNA of the CDR3: TGTGCCAGCAGCAGGGAGGCTGAAGCTTTCTTT. This codes for CASSREAEAFF.

The rearrangement links TRBV5-1 to TRBJ2-2; no clear D. This CDR3 has 14 residues. Germline CDR1 reads SGHRS; CDR2 reads YFSETQ. V dropped 0 bases and J dropped 6 bases, with 9 bases sitting between them. CDR3 loop: CASSLGPLAGELFF. CDR3 bases: TGCGCCAGCAGCTTGGGACCTCTCGCCGGGGAGCTGTTTTTT. Filled out from reference TRBV5-1 and TRBJ2-2, the complete variable domain reads KAGVTQTPRYLIKTRGQQVTLSCSPISGHRSVSWYQQTPGQGLQFLFEYFSETQRNKGNFPGRFSGRQFSNSRSEMNVSTLELGDSALYLCASSLGPLAGELFFGEGSRLTVL.

The chain recombines TRBV30 with TRBJ1-6; TRBD1 might be the D (6 bases). V was clipped by 5 bases and J by 9 bases, with 8 bases between them. The CDR3 sequence is 11 residues long. Germline CDR1 is GTSNPN and CDR2 is SVGIG (reference sequence). The CDR3 here is CAWRRGSPLHF. DNA of the CDR3: TGTGCCTGGCGCAGGGGTTCACCCCTCCACTTT.